This TCR beta chain was identified in a study of blood T cell repertoires in COVID-19. Background on the study: The cDNA or gDNA used as material had been derived from T cells, B-cell-depleted T cells, or PBMCs.

J was trimmed by 8 bases and V by 0 bases; bases with no gene match: 5. From germline, CDR1 is WSHSY and CDR2 SAAADI. The CDR3 runs 14 residues. Authors' analysis steps: Reference gene primers were amplified, and this amplification served to estimate nucleated cell counts. The assay was immunoSEQ multiplex PCR, and TCRdb's table has in-frame clones only and misses some. The V and J calls and clone size come from that table; D and trimming were worked out from the DNA. The table records 150,000 to 200,000 clones, around 84% of them present only once. Recruits, aged 18 to 89 years, lived in 20 to 30 US areas. Donors in Cohort 3 who had recovered were those with two negative PCRs, healthcare professional clearance, or resolution of their symptoms.

This TCR was recovered from a woman aged 50 to 60 who had recovered from COVID-19. The sequenced material came from PBMCs or T cells enriched from blood (not recorded which). The chain joins TRBV10-2 to TRBJ1-2; TRBD1 matches at 8 bases. In DNA form, the CDR3 reads TGCGCCAGCAGTGAGTCTGGACAGGGTACCGGCTACACCTTC. Protein product: CASSESGQGTGYTF.